Shown below are 13 T cell receptor beta chains from a single sample sequenced in a study of T-cell memory formation after mild COVID-19. TCRdb used MiXCR to reprocess the 5' RACE reads, holding one entry per CDR3 protein. The profile shows some 120,000 distinct CDR3 sequences, roughly 15% of them singletons. Source material: PBMCs or a T cell subset sorted from them (not recorded which). The receptors were sampled from an adult woman who had mild COVID-19 (a few samples of this study predate the infection). Cell type and time point are not known.

This clonotype has more than one count but fewer than ten. V and J are TRBV5-1 and TRBJ2-2; no clear D. The CDR3 loop spans 14 amino acids. V was pared by 1 base and J by 3 bases, with 7 bases between. Germline CDR1 reads SGHRS; CDR2 reads YFSETQ. As DNA, the CDR3 is TGCGCCAGCAGCTTGAACTCCTACACCGGGGAGCTGTTTTTT. It translates to CASSLNSYTGELFF.

This clonotype showed up just a few times. The V gene is TRBV7-9, the J gene TRBJ2-3; D not certain. V was cut by 3 bases and J by 6 bases, with 7 bases left in between. The CDR3 extends over 12 amino acids. Germline values: CDR1 SEHNR, CDR2 FQNEAQ (reference sequence). DNA of the CDR3: TGTGCCAGCAGCTTGACGCCCGATACGCAGTATTTT. Translation: CASSLTPDTQYF.

This clonotype was seen repeatedly, ten times or more. The germline gene is not matched at one end of the junction; a read error may be the cause. V is TRBV10-3 and J is TRBJ2-3; D gene uncertain. CDR1 and CDR2 (germline): ENHRY, SYGVKD. CDR3 length: 13 residues. The CDR3 is CAISEPPQDPQYF. The CDR3 DNA follows: TGTGCCATCAGTGAGCCCCCTCAAGATCCGCAGTATTTT.

This chain links TRBV4-2 with TRBJ2-7; D gene unclear. In germline, CDR1 is LGHNA, CDR2 YNFKEQ. The CDR3 loop spans 13 amino acids. V was pared by 7 bases and J by 6 bases, with 16 bases between. In nucleotides, the CDR3 is TGTGCCAGCACGTCGGGCCCTCTCCGCGAGCAGTACTTC. Translating gives CASTSGPLREQYF.

This clonotype occurred many times. The gene calls are TRBV14 and TRBJ2-3; D is ambiguous. With 6 bases removed from V and 2 bases from J, the gap between germline ends came to 3 bases. There are 11 residues in the CDR3. CDR1 is SGHDN and CDR2 is FVKESK in the germline V gene. CDR3 nucleotides: TGTGCCAGCAGTTACACAGATACGCAGTATTTT. It translates to CASSYTDTQYF.

This chain joins TRBV7-2 and TRBJ2-7, with D tentatively TRBD1 (6 bases). CDR1 and CDR2 from the germline V gene are SGHTA and FQGNSA. V lost 2 bases and J lost 2, with 19 bases in between. The CDR3 covers 17 residues. The CDR3 region is CASSLRGASGDPYEQYF. CDR3 bases: TGTGCCAGCAGCTTACGCGGCGCTTCAGGGGACCCCTACGAGCAGTACTTC.

This clonotype has just a few counts. The V gene is TRBV12-3 or TRBV12-4, the J gene TRBJ2-7, with 9 bases fitting TRBD2. The CDR3 consists of 15 residues. The junction had 11 bases not matched to a gene; V was cut back by 4 bases and J by 7 bases. This CDR3 is CASSWGVAGVWEQYF. The CDR3 DNA sequence: TGTGCCAGCAGTTGGGGAGTAGCGGGAGTTTGGGAGCAGTACTTC.

The V call is TRBV6-5, the J call TRBJ1-1; unclear D gene. Germline V gives CDR1 MNHEY, CDR2 SVGAGI. V gave up 4 bases and J gave up 8 bases, with 11 bases separating them. The CDR3 is 12 residues long. The DNA for the CDR3 is TGTGCCAGCAGTTTTGGCGCAAGGGAAGCTTTCTTT. Translating it yields CASSFGAREAFF.

A few counts support this clonotype. The chain combines TRBV6-6 with TRBJ2-7, with 7 bases aligning to TRBD1. The J segment lost 3 bases and the V segment lost 7 bases, leaving 12 bases of the junction unmatched. Per the germline V gene, CDR1 is MNHNY and CDR2 is SVGAGI (reference sequence). The CDR3 sequence is 15 residues long. In nucleotides, the CDR3 is TGTGCCAGCAAAAAAGGGGACAGCAACTTCTACGAGCAGTACTTC. Translated: CASKKGDSNFYEQYF.

This clonotype has more than one count but fewer than ten. This chain joins TRBV5-1 and TRBJ2-1, with a possible D match to TRBD1 (6 bases). The CDR3 extends over 16 amino acids. Germline CDR1 and CDR2: SGHRS and YFSETQ. Deletions cut 4 bases from V and 2 bases from J, with 16 bases between. The CDR3 nucleotides read TGCGCCAGCAGCCCCCAGGGGACGACGACCTACAATGAGCAGTTCTTC. It is translated as CASSPQGTTTYNEQFF.

This clonotype was detected only a few times. The chain carries TRBV7-2 and TRBJ2-5; TRBD2 might be the D (5 bases). This CDR3 is 10 amino acids long. CDR1 and CDR2 (germline): SGHTA, FQGNSA. Trimming removed 6 bases at V and 9 bases at J, with 8 bases between. CDR3 nucleotides: TGTGCCAGCAGTTCAGCGGCCCAGTACTTC. It encodes CASSSAAQYF.

Many counts were recorded for this clonotype. CDR3 protein: CATSDSQGDTGELFF. The DNA of the CDR3 is TGTGCCACCAGTGATTCCCAGGGCGACACCGGGGAGCTGTTTTTT. This chain links TRBV24-1 with TRBJ2-2, with D possibly TRBD1 on 5 matching bases. CDR3 length equals 15 residues. CDR1 KGHDR and CDR2 SFDVKD come from the germline V gene. The V gene lost 2 bases and the J gene lost 3 bases, with 9 bases spanning the gap.

This clonotype came up a few times. The chain is built from TRBV3-1 and TRBJ2-7, with D perhaps matching TRBD2 (6 bases). The CDR3 contains 13 residues. In germline, CDR1 is LGHDT, CDR2 YNNKEL (reference sequence). With 4 bases removed from V and 4 bases from J, the gap between germline ends came to 11 bases. The CDR3 DNA follows: TGTGCCAGCAGCCCGGCAGGGAGGTACGAGCAGTACTTC. This encodes CASSPAGRYEQYF.